The 21 T cell receptor beta chains listed next were all sequenced from one sample in a study of CD8 T cells in ankylosing spondylitis. TCRdb re-called the 5' RACE reads with MiXCR, one entry per CDR3 protein. This table has more than 200,000 distinct CDR3 sequences, roughly a quarter appearing once. The sample was blood, either unsorted or a sorted T cell fraction (not recorded which). The receptors come from a male donor with ankylosing spondylitis or in good health (not recorded which).

The sample holds a few counts of this clonotype. The chain couples TRBV29-1 to TRBJ1-2, with a tentative D call TRBD1 (5 bases). The length of the CDR3 is 14 residues. Germline CDR1 and CDR2: SQVTM and ANQGSEA. Deletions cut 4 bases from V and 7 bases from J, with 19 bases between. The CDR3, as DNA: TGCAGCGTTGTGGGGCGCAGTGGGAAAGCTGGCTACACCTTC. Residues: CSVVGRSGKAGYTF.

This clonotype was observed a handful of times. The gene calls are TRBV20-1 and TRBJ2-2; D not resolved. CDR1 DFQATT and CDR2 SNEGSKA come from the germline V gene (reference sequence). The CDR3 spans 13 residues. V was cut by 3 bases and J by 0 bases, with 5 bases left in between. This CDR3 reads CSARFANTGELFF. CDR3 sequence (DNA): TGCAGTGCTAGGTTCGCGAACACCGGGGAGCTGTTTTTT.

This clonotype occurred many times. This chain connects TRBV20-1 to TRBJ2-2; D is ambiguous. Trimming removed 1 base at V and 6 bases at J, with 6 bases between. The CDR3 has 12 residues. Germline-derived CDR1 and CDR2 are DFQATT and SNEGSKA (reference sequence). The CDR3 nucleotides are TGCAGTGCTAGAGTGGGCCCCGGGGAGCTGTTTTTT. Its protein is CSARVGPGELFF.

This chain links TRBV20-1 with TRBJ2-3, with D unresolved. This CDR3 is built from 12 residues. Looked up from germline, CDR1 is DFQATT and CDR2 is SNEGSKA (reference sequence). Trimming removed 5 bases from V and 1 base from J, with 7 bases in between. The CDR3 reads CSALPGTDTQYF. CDR3 coding DNA: TGCAGTGCTCTTCCTGGCACAGATACGCAGTATTTT.

The rearrangement joins TRBV20-1 to TRBJ2-3; D may be TRBD1 (6 bases). Trimming removed 1 base from V and 0 bases from J, with 8 bases in between. The germline V gene encodes CDR1 DFQATT and CDR2 SNEGSKA (reference sequence). The CDR3 sequence is 14 residues long. CDR3 in amino acids: CSARVGASTDTQYF. The CDR3 bases are TGCAGTGCTAGAGTGGGGGCTAGCACAGATACGCAGTATTTT.

This clonotype was picked up one time. The chain combines TRBV20-1 with TRBJ2-2, with 8 positions matching TRBD2. The CDR3 extends over 15 amino acids. CDR1 and CDR2 from the germline V gene are DFQATT and SNEGSKA (reference sequence). After removal of 3 bases from V and 3 bases from J, the junction contained 6 bases not matched to a gene. As DNA, the CDR3 is TGCAGTGCTAGGCGGCTCGGGGGGGACACCGGGGAGCTGTTTTTT. As protein: CSARRLGGDTGELFF.

The sample holds many counts of this clonotype. V and J are TRBV12-3 or TRBV12-4 and TRBJ2-7, with D unresolved. Trimming pared 6 bases from V and 5 bases from J, leaving 8 bases between. The CDR3 runs 11 residues. CDR3 nucleotide sequence: TGTGCCAGCAGGGTTGGGGACGAGCAGTACTTC. Amino acids: CASRVGDEQYF.

The genes are TRBV24-1 and TRBJ2-3; D possibly corresponds to TRBD1 (5 bases). V dropped 0 bases and J dropped 5 bases, with 5 bases sitting between them. The CDR3 is made up of 13 amino acids. In germline, CDR1 is KGHDR, CDR2 SFDVKD. Here the CDR3 reads CATSDLQGDTQYF. In DNA, the CDR3 is TGTGCCACCAGTGATTTGCAGGGAGATACGCAGTATTTT.

The chain recombines TRBV12-3 or TRBV12-4 with TRBJ2-2, with TRBD2 matching over 14 bases. With V trimmed by 5 bases and J by 8 bases, 7 bases remained unmatched. The CDR3 loop spans 16 amino acids. CDR3 sequence: CASSPRGLAGGGELFF. DNA of the CDR3: TGTGCCAGCAGTCCCCGCGGACTAGCGGGGGGTGGGGAGCTGTTTTTT.

V is TRBV25-1 and J is TRBJ1-5; D not resolved. Germline lookup yields CDR1 MGHDK and CDR2 SYGVNS. The CDR3 length is 16 residues. Deletions cut 3 bases from V and 4 bases from J, with 16 bases between. The CDR3 DNA reads as TGTGCCAGCAGTGACTCTTCAGGCGGACGAAATCAGCCCCAGCATTTT. Translating it yields CASSDSSGGRNQPQHF.

This clonotype appeared many times. The J gene is TRBJ1-2, the V gene TRBV20-1; 7 bases are a match to TRBD1. Germline trimming cut 0 bases from V and 4 bases from J; bases unmatched to any gene: 8. Germline V lookup: CDR1 DFQATT, CDR2 SNEGSKA (reference sequence). This CDR3 has 15 residues. The CDR3 reads CSARDPPTGPYGYTF. In nucleotides, the CDR3 is TGCAGTGCTAGAGACCCCCCGACAGGGCCCTATGGCTACACCTTC.

In this sample, this clonotype turned up a few times. V gene TRBV20-1 combines with J gene TRBJ2-5, with a possible D match to TRBD1 (8 bases). The CDR3 consists of 12 residues. From germline, CDR1 is DFQATT and CDR2 SNEGSKA (reference sequence). Deletions cut 5 bases from V and 5 bases from J, with 12 bases between. CDR3: CSALQGGETQYF. The CDR3 coding sequence is TGCAGTGCTCTACAGGGGGGGGAGACCCAGTACTTC.

The V and J genes are TRBV20-1 and TRBJ1-5; D is possibly TRBD1 (6 bases). CDR1 DFQATT and CDR2 SNEGSKA come from the germline V gene (reference sequence). The CDR3 has 16 residues. Trimming removed 0 bases at V and 2 bases at J, with 14 bases between. The DNA for the CDR3 is TGCAGTGCTAGAGACGGCCAGGGGTTGGGCAATCAGCCCCAGCATTTT. Its protein is CSARDGQGLGNQPQHF.

This clonotype was observed many times. This chain connects TRBV28 to TRBJ2-3; D unresolved. The CDR3 totals 16 residues. Trimming left V 6 bases short and J 0 bases short, with 16 bases between. Germline V gene sequence: CDR1 MDHEN, CDR2 SYDVKM. The CDR3 is CASSRNTPLSTDTQYF. In nucleotides, the CDR3 is TGTGCCAGCAGCCGAAACACTCCACTTAGCACAGATACGCAGTATTTT.

This clonotype turned up a few times. The rearrangement joins TRBV5-5 to TRBJ2-5, with 7 bases fitting TRBD2. This CDR3 contains 15 residues. The J segment lost 2 bases and the V segment lost 0 bases, leaving 4 bases of the junction unmatched. The germline V gene has CDR1 SGHKS and CDR2 YYEKEE (reference sequence). The CDR3 loop reads CASSLGVGRQETQYF. In DNA, the CDR3 is TGTGCCAGCAGCTTGGGGGTCGGGAGGCAAGAGACCCAGTACTTC.

The rearrangement joins TRBV6-1 to TRBJ2-5; 10 bases are shared with TRBD2. CDR1 is MNHNS, CDR2 SASEGT, per germline. This CDR3 is 14 amino acids long. The ends lost 7 bases at V and 5 bases at J; junction bases unmatched: 7. The CDR3 coding sequence is TGTGCCAGCAAAGCGGGGGGGCCTGGGGAGACCCAGTACTTC. This translates into CASKAGGPGETQYF.

This chain uses TRBV20-1 with TRBJ2-5; D might be TRBD1 (6 bases). The germline gives CDR1 DFQATT, CDR2 SNEGSKA (reference sequence). The CDR3 is made up of 16 amino acids. V shed 3 bases and J shed 0 bases, with 17 bases lying between them. CDR3 amino acids: CSARDSSTPYQETQYF. The CDR3 bases are TGCAGTGCTAGGGACAGCTCTACCCCGTACCAAGAGACCCAGTACTTC.

The J gene is TRBJ1-5, the V gene TRBV20-1, with 8 bases lining up with TRBD1. The germline V gene encodes CDR1 DFQATT and CDR2 SNEGSKA (reference sequence). CDR3 size: 14 residues. V lost 4 bases to trimming and J lost 4 bases; unmatched junction nucleotides: 6. In DNA, the CDR3 is TGCAGTGCTACCCCGGGACAGGCAAATCAGCCCCAGCATTTT. Translating it yields CSATPGQANQPQHF.

The chain carries TRBV12-3 or TRBV12-4 and TRBJ2-7; TRBD2 might be the D (7 bases). The CDR3 extends over 14 amino acids. V lost 2 bases and J lost 2, with 10 bases in between. Here the CDR3 DNA reads TGTGCCAGCAGTTTACGGGGGGCGACCTACGAGCAGTACTTC. Its translation is CASSLRGATYEQYF.

This clonotype was seen only a few times. The rearrangement joins TRBV10-3 to TRBJ1-5; D perhaps matches TRBD1 (5 bases). Trimming cost V 10 bases and J 1 base, with 14 bases left between them. Germline CDR1 and CDR2: ENHRY and SYGVKD. The CDR3 is 14 residues long. The CDR3, as DNA: TGTGCCACCTCGGGACGTTCGAGCAATCAGCCCCAGCATTTT. Amino acid sequence: CATSGRSSNQPQHF.

The chain has TRBV6-1 and TRBJ2-7; D may correspond to TRBD1 or TRBD2 (6 bases each). Trimming left V 2 bases short and J 2 bases short, with 13 bases between. The CDR3 contains 15 residues. From germline, CDR1 is MNHNS and CDR2 SASEGT. The CDR3 protein is CASSEYPGAAYEQYF. The CDR3 region has the DNA TGTGCCAGCAGTGAATATCCGGGGGCGGCCTACGAGCAGTACTTC.